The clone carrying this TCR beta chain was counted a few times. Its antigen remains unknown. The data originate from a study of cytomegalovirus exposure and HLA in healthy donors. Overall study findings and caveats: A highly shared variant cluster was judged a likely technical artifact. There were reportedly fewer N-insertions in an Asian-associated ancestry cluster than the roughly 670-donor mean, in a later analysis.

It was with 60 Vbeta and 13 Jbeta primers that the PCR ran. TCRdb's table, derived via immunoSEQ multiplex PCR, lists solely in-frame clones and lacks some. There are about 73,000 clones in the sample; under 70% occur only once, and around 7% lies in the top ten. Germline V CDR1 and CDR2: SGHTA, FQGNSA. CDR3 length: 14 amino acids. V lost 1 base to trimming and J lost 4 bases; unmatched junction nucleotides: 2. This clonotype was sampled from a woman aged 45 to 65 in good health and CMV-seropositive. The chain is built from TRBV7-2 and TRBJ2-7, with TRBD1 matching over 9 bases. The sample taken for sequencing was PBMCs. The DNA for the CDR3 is TGTGCCAGCAGCTTAGAGACAGGGGGTTACGAGCAGTACGTC. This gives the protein CASSLETGGYEQYV.